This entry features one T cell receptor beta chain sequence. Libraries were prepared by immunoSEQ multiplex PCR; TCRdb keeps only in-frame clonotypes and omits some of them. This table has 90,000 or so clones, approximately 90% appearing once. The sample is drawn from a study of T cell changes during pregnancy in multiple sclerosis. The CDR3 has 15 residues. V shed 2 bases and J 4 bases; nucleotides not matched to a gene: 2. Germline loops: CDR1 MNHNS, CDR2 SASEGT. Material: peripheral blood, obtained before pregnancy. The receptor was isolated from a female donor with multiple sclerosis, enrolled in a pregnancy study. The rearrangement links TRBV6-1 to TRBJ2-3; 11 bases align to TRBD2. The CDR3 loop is CASSELAGGPDTQYF. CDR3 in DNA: TGTGCCAGCAGTGAACTAGCGGGGGGTCCAGATACGCAGTATTTT.